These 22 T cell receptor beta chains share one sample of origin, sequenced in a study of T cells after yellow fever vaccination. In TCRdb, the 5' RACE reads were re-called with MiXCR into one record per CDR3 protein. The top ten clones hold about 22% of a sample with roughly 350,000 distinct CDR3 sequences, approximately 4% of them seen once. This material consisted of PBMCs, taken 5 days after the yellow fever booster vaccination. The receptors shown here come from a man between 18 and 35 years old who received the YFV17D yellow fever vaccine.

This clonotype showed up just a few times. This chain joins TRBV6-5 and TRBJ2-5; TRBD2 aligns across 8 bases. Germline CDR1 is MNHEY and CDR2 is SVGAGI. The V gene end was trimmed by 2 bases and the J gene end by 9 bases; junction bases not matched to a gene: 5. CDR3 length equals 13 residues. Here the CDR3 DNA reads TGTGCCAGCAGTTACCCGGGAGGGTGGGCCCAGTACTTC. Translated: CASSYPGGWAQYF.

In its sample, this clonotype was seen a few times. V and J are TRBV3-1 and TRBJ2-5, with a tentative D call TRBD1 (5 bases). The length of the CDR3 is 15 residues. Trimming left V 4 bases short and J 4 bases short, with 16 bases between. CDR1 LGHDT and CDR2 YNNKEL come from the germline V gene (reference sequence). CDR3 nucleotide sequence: TGTGCCAGCAGCCTGAGTCTAGGGGCCGGAGAGACCCAGTACTTC. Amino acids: CASSLSLGAGETQYF.

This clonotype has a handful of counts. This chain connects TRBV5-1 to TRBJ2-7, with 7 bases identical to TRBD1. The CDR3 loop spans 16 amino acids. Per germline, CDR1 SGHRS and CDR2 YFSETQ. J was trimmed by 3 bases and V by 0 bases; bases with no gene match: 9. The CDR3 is CASSLGGTAFLYEQYF. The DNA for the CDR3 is TGCGCCAGCAGCTTGGGGGGGACAGCATTCCTCTACGAGCAGTACTTC. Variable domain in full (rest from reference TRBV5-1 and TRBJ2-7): KAGVTQTPRYLIKTRGQQVTLSCSPISGHRSVSWYQQTPGQGLQFLFEYFSETQRNKGNFPGRFSGRQFSNSRSEMNVSTLELGDSALYLCASSLGGTAFLYEQYFGPGTRLTVT.

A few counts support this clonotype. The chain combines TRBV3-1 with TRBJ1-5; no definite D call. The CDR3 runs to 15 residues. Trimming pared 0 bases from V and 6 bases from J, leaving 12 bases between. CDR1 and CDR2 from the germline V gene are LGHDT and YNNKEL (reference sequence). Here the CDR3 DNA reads TGTGCCAGCAGCCAAGATACCCGTTTAAGTCAGCCCCAGCATTTT. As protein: CASSQDTRLSQPQHF.

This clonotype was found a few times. CDR3 loop: CASSITGQETYEQYF. Here the CDR3 DNA reads TGCGCCAGCAGCATTACGGGACAGGAAACCTACGAGCAGTACTTC. The chain has TRBV5-1 and TRBJ2-7; 8 positions agree with TRBD1. V was clipped by 4 bases and J by 2 bases; unmatched bases: 8. Germline CDR1 is SGHRS and CDR2 is YFSETQ. There are 15 residues in the CDR3.

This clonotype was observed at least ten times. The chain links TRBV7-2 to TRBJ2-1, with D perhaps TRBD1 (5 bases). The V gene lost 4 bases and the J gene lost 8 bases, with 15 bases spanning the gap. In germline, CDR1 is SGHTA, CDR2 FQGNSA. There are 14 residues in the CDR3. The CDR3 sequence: CASSSLGPFHEQFF. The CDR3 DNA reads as TGTGCCAGCAGCTCTTTGGGGCCGTTCCATGAGCAGTTCTTC.

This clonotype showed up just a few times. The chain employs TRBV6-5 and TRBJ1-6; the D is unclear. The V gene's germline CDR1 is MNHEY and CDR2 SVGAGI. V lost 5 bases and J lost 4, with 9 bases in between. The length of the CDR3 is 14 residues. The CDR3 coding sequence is TGTGCCAGCAGTGCATGGCAGTATAATTCACCCCTCCACTTT. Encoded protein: CASSAWQYNSPLHF.

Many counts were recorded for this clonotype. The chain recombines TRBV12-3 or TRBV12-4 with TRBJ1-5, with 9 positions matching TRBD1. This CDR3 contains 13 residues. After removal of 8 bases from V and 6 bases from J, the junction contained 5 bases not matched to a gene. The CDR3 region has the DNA TGTGCCAGCCGGGACAGGGTAGTTCAGCCCCAGCATTTT. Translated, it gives CASRDRVVQPQHF.

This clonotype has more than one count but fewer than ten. CDR3 residues: CASSLRTSGGSYEQYF. CDR3 coding DNA: TGTGCCAGCAGCTTAAGGACTAGCGGGGGGTCCTACGAGCAGTACTTC. V is TRBV7-2 and J is TRBJ2-7, with 14 bases fitting TRBD2. The CDR3 contains 16 residues. CDR1 and CDR2 from the germline V gene are SGHTA and FQGNSA. The J segment lost 1 base and the V segment lost 2 bases, leaving 1 base of the junction unmatched.

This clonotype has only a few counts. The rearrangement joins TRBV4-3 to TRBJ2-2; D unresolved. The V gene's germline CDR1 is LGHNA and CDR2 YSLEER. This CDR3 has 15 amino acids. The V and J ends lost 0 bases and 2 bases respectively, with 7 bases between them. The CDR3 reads CASSQDPGNTGELFF. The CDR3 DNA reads TGCGCCAGCAGCCAAGACCCGGGCAACACCGGGGAGCTGTTTTTT.

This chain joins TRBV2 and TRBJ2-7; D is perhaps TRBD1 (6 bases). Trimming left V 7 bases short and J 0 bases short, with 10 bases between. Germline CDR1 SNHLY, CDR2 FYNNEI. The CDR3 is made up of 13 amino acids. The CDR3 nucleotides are TGTGCCAGCACAAGGACAGCCTCCTACGAGCAGTACTTC. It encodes CASTRTASYEQYF.

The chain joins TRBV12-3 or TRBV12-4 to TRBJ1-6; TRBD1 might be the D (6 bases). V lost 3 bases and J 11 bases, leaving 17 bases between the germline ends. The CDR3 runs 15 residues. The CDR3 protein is CASSFGTLGEAPLHF. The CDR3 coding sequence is TGTGCCAGCAGTTTCGGGACATTGGGTGAAGCACCCCTCCACTTT.

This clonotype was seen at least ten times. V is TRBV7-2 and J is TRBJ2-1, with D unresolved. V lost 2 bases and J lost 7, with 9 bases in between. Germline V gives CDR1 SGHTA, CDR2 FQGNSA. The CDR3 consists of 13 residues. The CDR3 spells CASSLRAPNEQFF. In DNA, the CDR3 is TGTGCCAGCAGCTTAAGAGCCCCTAATGAGCAGTTCTTC.

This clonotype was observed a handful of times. The CDR3: CASSLHGTGVTDTQYF. The DNA of the CDR3 is TGCGCCAGCAGCCTCCACGGGACAGGGGTTACAGATACGCAGTATTTT. The chain uses TRBV5-1 and TRBJ2-3, with 10 bases lining up with TRBD1. The CDR3 covers 16 residues. The germline V gene encodes CDR1 SGHRS and CDR2 YFSETQ. Germline trimming cut 4 bases from V and 3 bases from J; bases unmatched to any gene: 8.

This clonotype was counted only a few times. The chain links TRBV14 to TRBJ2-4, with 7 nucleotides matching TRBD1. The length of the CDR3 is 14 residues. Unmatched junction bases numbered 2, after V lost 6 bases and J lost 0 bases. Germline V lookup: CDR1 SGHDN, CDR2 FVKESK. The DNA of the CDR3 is TGTGCCAGCAGACGGACAGGAGCCAAAAACATTCAGTACTTC. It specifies CASRRTGAKNIQYF.

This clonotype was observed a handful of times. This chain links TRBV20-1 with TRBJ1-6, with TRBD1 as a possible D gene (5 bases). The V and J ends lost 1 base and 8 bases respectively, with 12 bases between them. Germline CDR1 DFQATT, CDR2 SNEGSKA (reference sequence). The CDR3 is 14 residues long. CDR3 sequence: CSARVPRADSPLHF. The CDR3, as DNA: TGCAGTGCTAGAGTCCCCAGGGCTGATTCACCCCTCCACTTT.

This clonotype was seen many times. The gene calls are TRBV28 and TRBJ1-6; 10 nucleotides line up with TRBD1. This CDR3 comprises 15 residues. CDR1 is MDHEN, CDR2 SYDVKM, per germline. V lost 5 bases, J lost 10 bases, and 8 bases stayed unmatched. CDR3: CASSPPGQGYSPLHF. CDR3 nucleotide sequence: TGTGCCAGCAGTCCCCCGGGACAGGGGTACTCACCCCTCCACTTT.

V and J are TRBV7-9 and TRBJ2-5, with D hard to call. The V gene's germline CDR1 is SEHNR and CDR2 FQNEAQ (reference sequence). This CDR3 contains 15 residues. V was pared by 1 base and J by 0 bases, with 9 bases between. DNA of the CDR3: TGTGCCAGCAGCTTAGGTCCGGCCTACCAAGAGACCCAGTACTTC. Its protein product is CASSLGPAYQETQYF. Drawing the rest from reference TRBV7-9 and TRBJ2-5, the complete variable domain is DTGVSQNPRHKITKRGQNVTFRCDPISEHNRLYWYRQTLGQGPEFLTYFQNEAQLEKSRLLSDRFSAERPKGSFSTLEIQRTEQGDSAMYLCASSLGPAYQETQYFGPGTRLLVL.

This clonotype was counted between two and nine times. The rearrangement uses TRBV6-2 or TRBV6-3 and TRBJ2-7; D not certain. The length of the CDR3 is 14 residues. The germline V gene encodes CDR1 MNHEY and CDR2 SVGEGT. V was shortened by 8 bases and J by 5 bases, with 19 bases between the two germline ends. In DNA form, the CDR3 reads TGTGCCAGCTTCTCCGGAACAAGAGACGACGAGCAGTACTTC. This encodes CASFSGTRDDEQYF.

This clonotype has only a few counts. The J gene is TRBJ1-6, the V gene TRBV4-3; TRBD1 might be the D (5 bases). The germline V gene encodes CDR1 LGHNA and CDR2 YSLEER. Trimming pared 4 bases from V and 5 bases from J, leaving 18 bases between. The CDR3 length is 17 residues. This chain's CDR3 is CASSRTRGQADNSPLHF. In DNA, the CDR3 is TGCGCCAGCAGCCGCACAAGGGGCCAGGCCGATAATTCACCCCTCCACTTT.

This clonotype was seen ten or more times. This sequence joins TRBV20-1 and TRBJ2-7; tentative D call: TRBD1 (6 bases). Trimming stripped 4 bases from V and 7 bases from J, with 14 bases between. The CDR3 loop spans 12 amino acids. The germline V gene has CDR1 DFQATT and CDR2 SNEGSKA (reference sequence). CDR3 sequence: CSATKTGKEQYV. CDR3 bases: TGCAGTGCTACGAAGACAGGAAAAGAGCAGTACGTC.

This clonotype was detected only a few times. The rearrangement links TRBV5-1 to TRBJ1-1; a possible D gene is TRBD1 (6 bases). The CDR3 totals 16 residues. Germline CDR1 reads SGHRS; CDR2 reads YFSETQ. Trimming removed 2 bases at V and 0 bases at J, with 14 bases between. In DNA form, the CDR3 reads TGCGCCAGCAGCTTACAGAAGGGGGACCTGAACACTGAAGCTTTCTTT. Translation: CASSLQKGDLNTEAFF.